This entry concerns a single T cell receptor (beta chain). It lacks a known antigen. Nothing much larger sits one base from this clone, and base qualities are not available. This entry is derived from a study of cytomegalovirus exposure and HLA in healthy donors (dated by TCRdb to 2015 to 2018). Regarding the complete study: An earlier analysis of a few hundred of the donors reported roughly 300 Gb of sequence data and around 100 million unique TCR beta sequences obtained from approximately 180 million T cells. Roughly 300 gigabases of sequencing data and approximately 80 million unique TCR sequences were included in an early release covering several hundred HLA-typed donors. Of the 300 to 500 genotyped donors, 75% to 85% were placed in the genetic ancestry cluster associated with self-reported Caucasian donors. The study was designed to test whether signatures of past pathogen exposure could be identified by cataloging public T cell receptors. The study profiled the T cell repertoires of approximately 700 subjects by immunosequencing and related them to cytomegalovirus serostatus. In addition to the first cohort of roughly 700 subjects, a separate validation cohort of 130 or so different subjects was used. To predict cytomegalovirus infection status, the study combined high-throughput TCR immunosequencing, statistical association of individual TCRs with disease status, and machine learning. A later analysis re-examined previously published TCR beta repertoires from over 500 donors and added high-resolution HLA genotyping to investigate patterns of TCR occurrence. The later analysis used no new phenotypic data to find candidate immune exposures, relying instead on TCR beta sequences and their occurrence across donors. An earlier analysis of 587 of the donors used high-throughput TCR beta sequencing to judge whether each TCR beta V gene segment behaved as functional or pseudogenic. Donor age, sex, ethnicity and CMV serostatus were compiled together with the repertoire data. A later genetic analysis took genome-wide SNP genotypes for 398 of the 666 donors and used that subset as a discovery cohort. Every repertoire in the discovery cohort had been generated on one and the same sequencing platform. Both class I and class II loci were covered by HLA typing, at four-digit resolution. Typing coverage differed by locus: A, B, C, DRB1 and DQB1 were typed in roughly 620-630 donors, DQA1 in 522, DPA1 in over 600, and DPB1 in 400 to 490. Because of strong linkage in the cohort, roughly five DR-DQ haplotypes were treated as single units for association and clustering. Across some 400 genotyped donors of the cohort, an average of about 240,000 unique TCR beta nucleotide sequences per donor were sequenced, and 15% to 20% of those sequences were non-productive.

In total, 630 or so healthy bone marrow donors made up the cohort. At the time of sampling, all cohort members were nominally healthy, though unrecorded immune exposures were likely present. The donor was CMV seronegative and belonged to the group of around 350 seronegative cohort members. Every donor gave a peripheral blood sample, and the peripheral blood mononuclear cells from that sample were used for TCR beta sequencing. Genomic DNA extraction from the blood cell samples was performed with the Qiagen DNeasy Blood Extraction Kit. Library prep was done by the immunoSEQ multiplex PCR assay. The multiplex PCR relied on a mix of 60 forward primers for TCR Vbeta segments and 13 reverse primers for TCR Jbeta segments. A multiplex PCR assay on genomic DNA amplified the CDR3 region of rearranged TCR beta genes. The amplified TCR beta libraries were sequenced on the Illumina HiSeq System as 87-base-pair reads. As for how the authors treated the data: A later analysis tallied 80 million to 95 million unique TCR beta chains across the approximately 670 repertoires, and about 12 million of those chains were shared by two or more donors. A nearest-neighbor algorithm error-corrected the raw reads and collapsed the reads into unique sequences, merging closely related sequences to remove PCR and sequencing errors. CDR3 sequences were aligned to IMGT reference sequences to assign V, D and J gene segments. For a sequence to be retained, at least a six-nucleotide match to both a V gene segment and a J gene segment was required. Rearrangements were called productive when the CDR3 lacked stop codons and stayed in frame with V and J; all others were non-productive. CDR3 was defined by IMGT convention, running from the second conserved V-encoded cysteine to the conserved J-encoded phenylalanine. The earlier analysis of about 640 of the donors excluded any sequence lacking an unambiguous match to a single V gene segment. An earlier analysis of a few hundred of the donors called V segments functional above 56.7% productive rearrangements and segregating when the between-donor standard deviation exceeded 5%. A statistical classification framework was developed to diagnose cytomegalovirus status using the catalog of TCR beta chain sequences. A later analysis assigned V and J genes by comparing TCR nucleotide sequences with IMGT/GENE-DB human TR gene sequences. Using the TCRdist pipeline, a later analysis assigned CDR3 sequences along with most-parsimonious VDJ recombination scenarios. In a later analysis, each TCR beta chain was defined by its CDR3 amino acid sequence together with its V-gene family, and reads without a unique V-gene family were excluded. In a later analysis, 450 to 600 highly shared, low-generation-probability nucleotide sequences were removed to address suspected cross-contamination and a sequencing artifact. In a later analysis, a clonal expansion index was calculated for each public chain from normalized within-repertoire ranks of inferred template counts. Generation probabilities in a later analysis came from a VDJ recombination model fitted to out-of-frame rearrangements, and those results were checked against IGoR. Hypergeometric tests were used in a later analysis to score TCR-TCR, TCR-HLA and TCR-CMV co-occurrence, with a repertoire-size bias correction applied to the TCR pairs. A later analysis estimated false discovery rates by permuting HLA or CMV assignments 20 times. In a later analysis, co-occurring TCRs were grouped with DBSCAN, and TCRdist sequence similarity was added when clustering was performed within HLA-allele-positive subsets. For co-occurrence clustering, repertoires with fewer than 30,000 or more than 120,000 public chains were excluded, along with four to six repertoires with anomalous nucleotide sharing. This is the immuneACCESS table as TCRdb keeps it, with only in-frame sequences that have V and J called. A part of the clones is gone; compared with another copy, unresolved V genes explain less than half, and the rest is unexplained. The DNA was the basis for D and trimming; V, J and clone size are from that table. In this sample the table shows over 110,000 clones, 82% of which occur a single time. Around 2.6% of the sample is taken by the ten largest.

Study-level results and caveats: A few of the identified cytomegalovirus-associated TCR beta chains were confirmed in vitro to be specific for cytomegalovirus antigens. While some public TCRs were present in many individuals, most TCR sequences turned up only very rarely across donors. A total of 150 to 200 TCR beta chains were listed by the study as associated with cytomegalovirus. The only immune exposure information available for the cohort was CMV serostatus. According to a later analysis, TCR association rates differed among HLA loci, with DRB1 alleles showing the most associated TCRs and HLA-C alleles showing the fewest. According to a later analysis, parvovirus B19, influenza, CMV and Epstein-Barr virus appeared linked to several top co-occurrence clusters. Some IMGT-functional V segments, including TRBV6-2 and TRBV6-3, could not be distinguished by the 87-base-pair reads and were therefore excluded. Compared with the roughly 700-donor mean, donors in an Asian-associated ancestry cluster had fewer N-insertions in productive TCRs, according to a later genetic analysis. Cytomegalovirus status was reported to be diagnosed by the classifier with high specificity and sensitivity in both the original and validation cohorts. V-gene and J-gene trimming of TCR beta chains was associated with a missense DCLRE1C variant in a later genetic analysis, and the association was replicated in an independent cohort. In a later analysis, HLA-associated TCR beta chains showed more clonal expansion and lower generation probabilities than non-associated chains that were equally common. Linkage disequilibrium might explain the correlated functional status among segregating V segments, but an unknown experimental factor could not be ruled out. According to the authors, the approach could potentially be generalized to other disease states and immunological phenotypes. The presence/absence analyses assumed that sequencing depth was roughly uniform across donors, and that assumption may not be true. The sequencing pipeline was judged likely to have produced a cluster of highly shared sequence variants as a technical artifact. In a later analysis, about 16,000 TCR beta sequences were associated with specific HLA alleles at a false discovery rate of 0.05. A further reported finding was that TCR beta sequences accurately predicted the HLA-A and HLA-B alleles for most subjects in the first cohort. Strong co-occurrence of HLA alleles, especially DR and DQ, made assigning TCR associations to individual alleles difficult. Because counts were too low, fewer than 20 rarely observed V segments, including chromosome 9 orphons, were excluded from the earlier analysis of fewer than 650 of the donors. An earlier analysis of roughly 570 of the donors showed that most TCR beta V segments appeared in productive rearrangements either about 87% or about 30% of the time, which broadly matched IMGT annotations. Because some donors lacked HLA typing at each locus, the association tests relied only on the typed subset. In this cohort, only TCR beta chains were sequenced, and detectable features were limited by the absence of alpha or paired-chain data. In a later analysis, most CMV-associated TCR beta chains were found to appear HLA-restricted, with HLA associations seemingly driven largely by CMV exposure.

CDR1 and CDR2 are read off the germline V gene as SGHVS and FNYEAQ. Including the terminal cysteine and phenylalanine, the CDR3 comprises 14 residues. Only the CDR3 region is kept as DNA, spanning 42 bases read in frame from base 1. V loses 8 bases at its end and J loses 8 bases; junction bases beyond the gene matches: 11. The sequence links TRBV7-6 to TRBJ1-4, with TRBD1 identical over 7 junction bases. The sample consisted of PBMCs. This TCR was sampled from a male donor in good health and CMV-seronegative. The DNA is TGTGCCAGCCGCAAGGGGGCCCTCAGCGAAAAACTGTTTTTT. It codes for CASRKGALSEKLFF. The CDR3 plus the reference TRBV7-6 and TRBJ1-4 genes for the other parts give the full variable domain: GAGVSQSPRYKVTKRGQDVALRCDPISGHVSLYWYRQALGQGPEFLTYFNYEAQQDKSGLPNDRFSAERPEGSISTLTIQRTEQRDSAMYRCASRKGALSEKLFFGSGTQLSVL.